What follows are 2 T cell receptor beta chains derived from one specimen sequenced in a study of post-analysis software for immune sequencing data. General observations from the study: There were five TRBV segments more frequent in patients than controls, and TRBV5-6, TRBV5-1 and TRBV20-1 were among them.

Every TCR beta cDNA library bore unique molecular identifiers. TCRdb reprocessed the PCR reads via MiXCR and lists one record per CDR3 protein. The sample lists hundreds of thousands of distinct CDR3 sequences, roughly 30% seen once, with 0.5% to 0.6% in the top ten. For these receptors, no antigen is known. The source material was blood. The receptors shown here come from a girl aged 5 to 17 with multiple sclerosis.

V and J are TRBV11-2 and TRBJ2-4; 8 bases fit TRBD2. The CDR3 runs 15 residues. Germline lookup yields CDR1 SGHAT and CDR2 FQNNGV. Trimming took 3 bases from V and 8 from J; bases not matched to a gene: 9. In DNA, the CDR3 is TGTGCCAGCAGCTTGACTAGCGCCCGAATAGACATTCAGTACTTC. Translation gives CASSLTSARIDIQYF.

This clonotype was observed once. The chain uses TRBV12-3 or TRBV12-4 and TRBJ1-5; D is perhaps TRBD1 (5 bases). The CDR3 spans 13 residues. The ends were cut back, 5 bases at V and 4 bases at J, with 9 bases in the middle. CDR3 loop: CASSGYRNQPQHF. The CDR3 region has the DNA TGTGCCAGCAGTGGGTACAGGAATCAGCCCCAGCATTTT.